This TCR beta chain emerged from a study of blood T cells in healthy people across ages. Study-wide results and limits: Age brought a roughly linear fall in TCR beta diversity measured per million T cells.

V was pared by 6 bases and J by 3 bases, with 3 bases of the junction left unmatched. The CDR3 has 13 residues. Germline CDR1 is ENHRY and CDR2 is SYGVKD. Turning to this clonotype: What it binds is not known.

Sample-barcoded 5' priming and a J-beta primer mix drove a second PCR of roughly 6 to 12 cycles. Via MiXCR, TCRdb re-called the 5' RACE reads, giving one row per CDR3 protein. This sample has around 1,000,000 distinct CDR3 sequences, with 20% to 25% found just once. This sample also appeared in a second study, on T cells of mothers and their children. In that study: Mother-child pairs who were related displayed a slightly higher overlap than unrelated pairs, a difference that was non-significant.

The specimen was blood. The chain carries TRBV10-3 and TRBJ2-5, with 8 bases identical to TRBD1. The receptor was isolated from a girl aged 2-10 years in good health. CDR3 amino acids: CAISPTGEETQYF. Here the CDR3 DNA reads TGTGCCATCAGCCCGACAGGGGAAGAGACCCAGTACTTC.